This TCR beta chain was sequenced for a study of T cells in Graves' hyperthyroidism and ophthalmopathy. Study background: It was at initial diagnosis, before any treatment, that peripheral blood was collected.

The source material, RNA transcripts, was used to amplify TCR beta CDR3 regions. The primer set for the first-round RT-PCR of the TCR CDR3 was HTBI. TCRdb redid the calling of the multiplex PCR reads with MiXCR, one entry per CDR3 protein. The sample holds about 500,000 distinct CDR3 sequences; roughly 17% are singletons and the top ten take roughly 15%. This clonotype was seen at least ten times. The CDR3 covers 15 residues. CDR1 MDHEN and CDR2 SYDVKM come from the germline V gene. After removal of 6 bases from V and 9 bases from J, the junction contained 12 bases not matched to a gene. Each diagnosis drew on symptoms, thyroxine, TRAb, thyroid ultrasound and orbital computed tomography findings. An approximately 10 ml volume of fresh peripheral blood provided the PBMCs.

The gene calls are TRBV28 and TRBJ2-1, with 9 bases that match TRBD2. The sample was blood. This receptor was taken from a woman younger than 30 with Graves' ophthalmopathy. In nucleotides, the CDR3 is TGTGCCAGCAGCCTTGGTGCGGGGGGGCAGGGTGAGCAGTTCTTC. Protein: CASSLGAGGQGEQFF.